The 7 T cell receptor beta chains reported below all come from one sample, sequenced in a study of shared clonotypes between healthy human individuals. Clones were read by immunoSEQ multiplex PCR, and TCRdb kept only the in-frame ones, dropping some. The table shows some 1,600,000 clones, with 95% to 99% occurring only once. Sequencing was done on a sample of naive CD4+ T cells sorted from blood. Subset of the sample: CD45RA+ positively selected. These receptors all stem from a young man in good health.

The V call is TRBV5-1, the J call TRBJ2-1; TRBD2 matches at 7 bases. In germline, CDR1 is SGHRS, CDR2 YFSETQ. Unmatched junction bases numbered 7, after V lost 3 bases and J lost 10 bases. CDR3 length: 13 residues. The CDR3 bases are TGCGCCAGCAGCTCCTCGGGGGGAAGAGAGCAGTTCTTC. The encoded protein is CASSSSGGREQFF.

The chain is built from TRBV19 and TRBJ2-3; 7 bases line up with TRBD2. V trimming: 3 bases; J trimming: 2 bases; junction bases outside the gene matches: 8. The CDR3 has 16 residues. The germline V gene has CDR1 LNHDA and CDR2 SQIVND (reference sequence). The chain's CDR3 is CASSILGLPNTDTQYF. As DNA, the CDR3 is TGTGCCAGTAGTATTTTGGGACTACCAAACACAGATACGCAGTATTTT.

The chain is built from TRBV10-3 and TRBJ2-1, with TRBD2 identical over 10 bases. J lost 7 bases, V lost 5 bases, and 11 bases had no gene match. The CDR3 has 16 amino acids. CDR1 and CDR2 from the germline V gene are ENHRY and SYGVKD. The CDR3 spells CAISSPSGSSMNEQFF. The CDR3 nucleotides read TGTGCCATCAGTTCCCCTAGCGGGAGCTCTATGAATGAGCAGTTCTTC.

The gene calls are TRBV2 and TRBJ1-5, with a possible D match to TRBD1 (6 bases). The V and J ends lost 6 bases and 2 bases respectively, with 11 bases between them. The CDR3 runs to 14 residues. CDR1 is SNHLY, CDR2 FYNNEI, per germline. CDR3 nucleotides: TGTGCCAGCAGCGGACAGTGGGGCAATCAGCCCCAGCATTTT. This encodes CASSGQWGNQPQHF. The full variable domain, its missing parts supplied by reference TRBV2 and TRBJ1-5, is EPEVTQTPSHQVTQMGQEVILRCVPISNHLYFYWYRQILGQKVEFLVSFYNNEISEKSEIFDDQFSVERPDGSNFTLKIRSTKLEDSAMYFCASSGQWGNQPQHFGDGTRLSIL.

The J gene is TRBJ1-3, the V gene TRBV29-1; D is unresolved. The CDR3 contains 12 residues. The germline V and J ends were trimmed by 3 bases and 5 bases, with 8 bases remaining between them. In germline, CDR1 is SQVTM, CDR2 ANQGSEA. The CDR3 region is CSVDVGRNTIYF. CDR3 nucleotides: TGCAGCGTTGATGTAGGGCGAAACACCATATATTTT.

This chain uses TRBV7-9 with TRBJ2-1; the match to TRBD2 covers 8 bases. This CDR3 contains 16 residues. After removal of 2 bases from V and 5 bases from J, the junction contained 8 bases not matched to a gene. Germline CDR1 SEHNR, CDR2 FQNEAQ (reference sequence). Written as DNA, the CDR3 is TGTGCCAGCAGCTTATTCGGTAGCGGGGCGAACAATGAGCAGTTCTTC. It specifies CASSLFGSGANNEQFF.

CDR3 in DNA: TGTGCCAGCAGAATAACACTGAACACTGAAGCTTTCTTT. It specifies CASRITLNTEAFF. V gene TRBV2 combines with J gene TRBJ1-1; D ambiguous. This CDR3 has 13 residues. The V and J ends lost 6 bases and 0 bases respectively, with 8 bases between them. Germline V gene data show CDR1 as SNHLY and CDR2 as FYNNEI. Full variable domain (missing parts from reference TRBV2 and TRBJ1-1): EPEVTQTPSHQVTQMGQEVILRCVPISNHLYFYWYRQILGQKVEFLVSFYNNEISEKSEIFDDQFSVERPDGSNFTLKIRSTKLEDSAMYFCASRITLNTEAFFGQGTRLTVV.